These 27 T cell receptor beta chains share one sample of origin, sequenced in a study of T cells in Graves' hyperthyroidism and ophthalmopathy. TCR beta CDR3 region amplification was performed from RNA transcripts. TCR CDR3 regions were first amplified by RT-PCR with HTBI primers. TCRdb called the multiplex PCR reads again in MiXCR, with one record for every CDR3 protein. Of about 420,000 distinct CDR3 sequences detected, 15% to 17% appear once; the ten largest clones hold 13% to 15%. Sequenced input: blood. The origin of the receptors is a woman between 18 and 30 years old with Graves' hyperthyroidism.

The rearrangement links TRBV10-3 to TRBJ2-1; 11 bases are shared with TRBD2. This CDR3 has 16 residues. Germline CDR1 ENHRY, CDR2 SYGVKD. After removal of 3 bases from V and 3 bases from J, the junction contained 4 bases not matched to a gene. The CDR3 nucleotides read TGTGCCATCAGTGAAGAGACTAGCGGGGTCTACAATGAGCAGTTCTTC. This encodes CAISEETSGVYNEQFF.

This clonotype was seen more than once but under ten times. This chain uses TRBV6-1 with TRBJ1-6; TRBD1 matches 7 bases. The germline V gene has CDR1 MNHNS and CDR2 SASEGT. The CDR3 has 14 amino acids. J lost 7 bases, V lost 7 bases, and 7 bases had no gene match. The chain's CDR3 is CASKGDRDNSPLHF. CDR3 coding DNA: TGTGCCAGCAAGGGGGACAGAGACAATTCACCCCTCCACTTT.

Many counts were recorded for this clonotype. The J gene is TRBJ1-4, the V gene TRBV20-1; 8 bases line up with TRBD1. The CDR3 runs 16 residues. The ends lost 3 bases at V and 0 bases at J; junction bases unmatched: 6. In germline, CDR1 is DFQATT, CDR2 SNEGSKA (reference sequence). Here the CDR3 DNA reads TGCAGTGCTAGCAATGACAGGGGTGCAACTAATGAAAAACTGTTTTTT. Amino acids: CSASNDRGATNEKLFF.

This clonotype has a count of ten or more. The rearrangement joins TRBV7-2 to TRBJ2-7, with D perhaps TRBD1 or TRBD2 (5 bases each). The V gene's germline CDR1 is SGHTA and CDR2 FQGNSA. Trimming stripped 0 bases from V and 8 bases from J, with 17 bases between. This CDR3 contains 15 residues. The CDR3: CASSLAGTPREKQYF. DNA for the CDR3: TGTGCCAGCAGCTTAGCAGGGACCCCCCGGGAAAAGCAGTACTTC.

This clonotype has ten or more counts. This rearrangement joins TRBV6-5 to TRBJ2-2; 9 bases align to TRBD2. With V trimmed by 2 bases and J by 5 bases, 3 bases remained unmatched. This CDR3 is 15 amino acids long. CDR1 and CDR2 from the germline V gene are MNHEY and SVGAGI. This CDR3 is CASSYGGRGTGELFF. CDR3 DNA sequence: TGTGCCAGCAGTTACGGCGGGAGGGGTACCGGGGAGCTGTTTTTT.

This clonotype was recorded at least ten times. The chain links TRBV5-8 to TRBJ2-1; D uncertain. Per the germline V gene, CDR1 is SGHTS and CDR2 is YDEGEE. V was clipped by 1 base and J by 0 bases, with 8 bases between them. The CDR3 has 15 amino acids. This chain's CDR3 is CASSLRVTSYNEQFF. CDR3 coding DNA: TGTGCCAGCAGCTTGAGGGTAACCTCCTACAATGAGCAGTTCTTC.

There are many counts of this clonotype. The V call is TRBV7-2, the J call TRBJ1-1; a possible D gene is TRBD1 (6 bases). CDR3 length equals 14 residues. Germline V gene lookup returns CDR1 SGHTA and CDR2 FQGNSA. V dropped 3 bases and J dropped 1 base, with 9 bases sitting between them. Here the CDR3 DNA reads TGTGCCAGCAGCTTGGGGACATCGAACACTGAAGCTTTCTTT. This encodes CASSLGTSNTEAFF.

This clonotype was recorded at least ten times. This chain uses TRBV2 with TRBJ2-7; D not resolved. Germline V CDR1 and CDR2: SNHLY, FYNNEI. The V gene lost 3 bases and the J gene lost 7 bases, with 10 bases spanning the gap. The CDR3 has 12 residues. In nucleotides, the CDR3 is TGTGCCAGCAGTGACCGAGCTAGTGAGCAGTACTTC. Amino acids: CASSDRASEQYF.

This clonotype has a handful of counts. The gene calls are TRBV6-2 or TRBV6-3 and TRBJ2-2; 7 bases fit TRBD2. The CDR3 covers 15 residues. Germline values: CDR1 MNHEY, CDR2 SVGEGT. V lost 2 bases, J lost 3 bases, and 3 bases stayed unmatched. The chain's CDR3 is CASSYPGGDTGELFF. CDR3 DNA: TGTGCCAGCAGTTACCCGGGAGGTGACACCGGGGAGCTGTTTTTT.

The CDR3 nucleotides are TGCGCCAGCAGCCAAGATGTTGGTGCAACTAATGAAAAACTGTTTTTT. This gives the protein CASSQDVGATNEKLFF. The V gene is TRBV4-1, the J gene TRBJ1-4; D gene unclear. The CDR3 has 16 residues. CDR1 and CDR2 (germline): MGHRA, YSYEKL. V gave up 0 bases and J gave up 0 bases, with 8 bases separating them.

V is TRBV6-1 and J is TRBJ1-6, with a possible D match to TRBD1 (5 bases). Germline loops: CDR1 MNHNS, CDR2 SASEGT. The V and J ends lost 6 bases and 0 bases respectively, with 9 bases between them. CDR3 length equals 15 residues. The CDR3 loop reads CASSAGSSYNSPLHF. CDR3 in DNA: TGTGCCAGCAGCGCAGGGAGCTCCTATAATTCACCCCTCCACTTT.

This clonotype was counted ten times or more. The V and J genes are TRBV6-1 and TRBJ1-5; TRBD1 agrees at 7 bases. Unmatched junction bases numbered 13, after V lost 6 bases and J lost 2 bases. CDR1 is MNHNS, CDR2 SASEGT, per germline. CDR3 length: 17 amino acids. The CDR3 sequence: CASSRAPGTERNQPQHF. CDR3 in DNA: TGTGCCAGCAGCAGAGCTCCGGGGACAGAACGCAATCAGCCCCAGCATTTT.

This clonotype was found many times. V usage is TRBV19 and J usage is TRBJ1-1; 9 bases map to TRBD1. Germline CDR1 is LNHDA and CDR2 is SQIVND (reference sequence). The ends lost 8 bases at V and 0 bases at J; junction bases unmatched: 1. This CDR3 spans 13 amino acids. In nucleotides, the CDR3 is TGTGCCAGTGGGGACAGGGTGAACACTGAAGCTTTCTTT. It codes for CASGDRVNTEAFF.

In this sample, this clonotype turned up many times. This chain links TRBV6-5 with TRBJ2-3, with D possibly being TRBD1 (6 bases). Per the germline V gene, CDR1 is MNHEY and CDR2 is SVGAGI. The CDR3 length is 18 residues. Trimming stripped 0 bases from V and 1 base from J, with 17 bases between. The CDR3 bases are TGTGCCAGCAGTTACTCAGTGACAGGAGGTTGGGGCACAGATACGCAGTATTTT. It is translated as CASSYSVTGGWGTDTQYF.

The table lists this clonotype with many counts. J is TRBJ2-4 and V is TRBV20-1; tentatively, D is TRBD2 (6 bases). The CDR3 contains 12 residues. CDR1 is DFQATT, CDR2 SNEGSKA, per germline (reference sequence). The germline V and J ends were trimmed by 6 bases and 9 bases, with 15 bases remaining between them. The CDR3, as DNA: TGCAGTGCCTTGCCCCGGGGGAGCATTCAGTACTTC. It yields the protein CSALPRGSIQYF.

The table lists this clonotype with many counts. The V call is TRBV6-1, the J call TRBJ1-1; TRBD1 matches 7 bases. Germline assignment: CDR1 MNHNS and CDR2 SASEGT. The V and J ends lost 5 bases and 4 bases, in that order; junction bases with no gene match: 7. The CDR3 has 14 amino acids. The CDR3 DNA sequence: TGTGCCAGCAGTTTCGGGACAGTACTCACTGAAGCTTTCTTT. The encoded protein is CASSFGTVLTEAFF.

This clonotype was seen repeatedly, ten times or more. The chain links TRBV11-2 to TRBJ2-7; D uncertain. Trimming removed 0 bases at V and 6 bases at J, with 9 bases between. Germline V CDR1 and CDR2: SGHAT, FQNNGV. This CDR3 region has 13 residues. As DNA, the CDR3 is TGTGCCAGCAGCTTAGATCCGAGCAGCGAGCAGTACTTC. This encodes CASSLDPSSEQYF.

The CDR3 DNA sequence: TGTGCCAGCAGTTCCGGACTAGCCCACTCCTACAATGAGCAGTTCTTC. This translates into CASSSGLAHSYNEQFF. The J gene is TRBJ2-1, the V gene TRBV7-8; TRBD2 matches at 8 bases. This CDR3 has 16 amino acids. With 6 bases clipped from V and 0 bases from J, the junction kept 7 bases outside the gene matches. Germline assignment: CDR1 SGHVS and CDR2 FQNEAQ.

This clonotype showed up many times. This chain connects TRBV6-2 or TRBV6-3 to TRBJ1-1; no clear D. This CDR3 has 14 residues. Germline lookup yields CDR1 MNHEY and CDR2 SVGEGT. Deletions cut 10 bases from V and 3 bases from J, with 18 bases between. The DNA of the CDR3 is TGTGCCACCGCACATCCGGACGGATACACTGAAGCTTTCTTT. Translating gives CATAHPDGYTEAFF.

Ten or more counts support this clonotype. The chain uses TRBV20-1 and TRBJ2-1; no clear D. V was shortened by 3 bases and J by 1 base, with 7 bases between the two germline ends. Germline CDR1 reads DFQATT; CDR2 reads SNEGSKA (reference sequence). The CDR3 totals 13 residues. The CDR3 DNA reads TGCAGTGCTAGCCGCGGATCCTACAATGAGCAGTTCTTC. Translated, it gives CSASRGSYNEQFF.

The sample holds many counts of this clonotype. This chain uses TRBV2 with TRBJ2-5; maybe TRBD1 (6 bases). The V gene's germline CDR1 is SNHLY and CDR2 FYNNEI. V gave up 4 bases and J gave up 1 base, with 16 bases separating them. The CDR3 loop spans 16 amino acids. CDR3 region: CASSGTDPRSQETQYF. The CDR3, as DNA: TGTGCCAGCAGTGGGACAGACCCTAGGAGCCAAGAGACCCAGTACTTC.

This clonotype showed up just a few times. The V and J genes are TRBV6-1 and TRBJ2-7, with TRBD1 matching 9 bases. J was trimmed by 7 bases and V by 6 bases; bases with no gene match: 10. The CDR3 runs 14 residues. The germline V gene encodes CDR1 MNHNS and CDR2 SASEGT. The CDR3 sequence is CASRLGQGRGEQYF. The CDR3 DNA sequence: TGTGCCAGCAGACTCGGACAGGGGCGCGGGGAGCAGTACTTC.

This clonotype was seen only a few times. The rearrangement uses TRBV20-1 and TRBJ2-7; D perhaps matches TRBD2 (6 bases). The germline gives CDR1 DFQATT, CDR2 SNEGSKA (reference sequence). The CDR3 totals 13 residues. V lost 6 bases, J lost 5 bases, and 17 bases lay in between. CDR3: CSAPSRGTNEQYF. The CDR3 bases are TGCAGTGCCCCGAGCCGGGGGACGAACGAGCAGTACTTC.

This clonotype was observed at least ten times. The J gene is TRBJ2-7, the V gene TRBV6-1, with TRBD1 as a possible D gene (6 bases). V was trimmed by 6 bases and J by 4 bases, leaving 7 bases between them. The CDR3 contains 11 residues. The germline gives CDR1 MNHNS, CDR2 SASEGT. The CDR3 spells CASRGAYEQYF. Written as DNA, the CDR3 is TGTGCCAGCAGGGGGGCATACGAGCAGTACTTC.

J is TRBJ2-2 and V is TRBV20-1; the D gene could be TRBD1 or TRBD2 (5 bases each). The V end was cut by 2 bases, the J end by 2 bases, with 15 bases between. In germline, CDR1 is DFQATT, CDR2 SNEGSKA (reference sequence). This CDR3 spans 16 amino acids. Here the CDR3 reads CSARILGVTNTGELFF. The CDR3 DNA reads as TGCAGTGCTAGAATCCTGGGGGTAACTAACACCGGGGAGCTGTTTTTT.

At least ten counts were recorded for this clonotype. The CDR3 DNA sequence: TGTGCCAGCAGTTTCGACCAGAGGGAGTACACTGAAGCTTTCTTT. The encoded protein is CASSFDQREYTEAFF. The chain couples TRBV28 to TRBJ1-1; the D is unclear. Between the trimmed V and J ends, which lost 3 bases and 3 bases, there was a span of 14 bases. The V gene's germline CDR1 is MDHEN and CDR2 SYDVKM. This CDR3 is 15 amino acids long.

This clonotype was observed many times. V gene TRBV7-2 combines with J gene TRBJ2-7; D gene uncertain. This CDR3 has 13 amino acids. The germline V gene encodes CDR1 SGHTA and CDR2 FQGNSA. The ends were cut back, 1 base at V and 7 bases at J, with 11 bases in the middle. In DNA, the CDR3 is TGTGCCAGCAGCTTAGTTTGGGGTCGGGAGCAGTACTTC. Translating it yields CASSLVWGREQYF.